This T cell receptor (beta chain) was documented in a study of beta chain features in type 1 diabetes. One heparinised blood draw averaging around 110 mL was given by each donor. Sorted populations all had greater than 95% purity. CDR1 and CDR2 (germline): SGHRS, YFSETQ. The CDR3 runs to 13 residues. V shed 7 bases, J shed 5 bases, and the junction held 8 bases outside the gene matches. Whole-study results and caveats: Shorter TCRB CDR3s, moderately but significantly so, were found in Type 1 diabetes patients in all four CD4+ subsets. Researchers could not determine here whether HLA type influences TCRB rearrangement. Cells expressing TCR highly could be over-represented by cDNA sequencing.

This clone was seen only a few times. Its matching antigen is unknown. The study reverse transcribed the entire isolated RNA, so it sequenced expressed TCRB transcripts. Measured with immunoSEQ multiplex PCR; TCRdb has only the in-frame clones, and not every one. The sample lists 300,000 to 400,000 clones; approximately 9.7% were seen once. The chain has TRBV5-1 and TRBJ2-7, with TRBD2 identical over 8 bases. The receptor's source is a man aged 25 to 40 with type 1 diabetes. The source material was central memory CD4+ T cells from blood. CDR3 sequence reads: CASAREGGNEQYF. The CDR3 bases are TGCGCCAGCGCCCGGGAGGGCGGGAACGAGCAGTACTTC.